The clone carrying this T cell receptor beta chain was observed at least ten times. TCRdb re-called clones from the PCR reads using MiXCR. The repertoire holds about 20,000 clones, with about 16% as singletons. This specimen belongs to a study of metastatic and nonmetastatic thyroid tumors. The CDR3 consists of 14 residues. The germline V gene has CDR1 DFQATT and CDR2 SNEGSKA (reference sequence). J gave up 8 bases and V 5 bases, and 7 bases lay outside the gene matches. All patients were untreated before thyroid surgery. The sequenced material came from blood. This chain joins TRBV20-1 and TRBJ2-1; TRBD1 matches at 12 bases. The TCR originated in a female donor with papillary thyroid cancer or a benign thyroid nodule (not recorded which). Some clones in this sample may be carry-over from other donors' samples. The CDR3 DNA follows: TGCAGTGCTGATTCCGGGACAGGGGGCGATGAGCAGTTCTTC. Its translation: CSADSGTGGDEQFF.